The entry that follows covers one T cell receptor beta chain sequence. Antigen: not known. These data belong to a study of cytomegalovirus exposure and HLA in healthy donors. Overall study results and limits: Most TCR beta V segments were productive about 90% or about 30% of the time in an earlier analysis. CMV antigen specificity was confirmed in vitro for a few CMV-associated chains. As a later analysis showed, a missense DCLRE1C variant was linked to trimming of TCR beta V- and J-genes. It was taken for granted in presence/absence analyses that sequencing depth across donors was roughly uniform.

PCR primers comprised 60 Vbeta and 13 Jbeta primers. Repertoires were generated with immunoSEQ multiplex PCR, while TCRdb's copy carries only in-frame clones and drops some. The sample has fewer than 40,000 clones; about four fifths are singletons. V shed 5 bases and J 7 bases; nucleotides not matched to a gene: 13. This CDR3 is built from 15 residues. Per the germline V gene, CDR1 is LGHNA and CDR2 is YSLEER. The sample taken for sequencing was PBMCs. This sequence joins TRBV4-3 and TRBJ1-2, with 7 bases aligning to TRBD1. The TCR originated in a woman between 35 and 50 years old in good health and CMV-seronegative. CDR3 coding DNA: TGCGCCAGCAGCTATGCAAAACAGGGGCAGGGTGGCTACACCTTC. Translating it yields CASSYAKQGQGGYTF.